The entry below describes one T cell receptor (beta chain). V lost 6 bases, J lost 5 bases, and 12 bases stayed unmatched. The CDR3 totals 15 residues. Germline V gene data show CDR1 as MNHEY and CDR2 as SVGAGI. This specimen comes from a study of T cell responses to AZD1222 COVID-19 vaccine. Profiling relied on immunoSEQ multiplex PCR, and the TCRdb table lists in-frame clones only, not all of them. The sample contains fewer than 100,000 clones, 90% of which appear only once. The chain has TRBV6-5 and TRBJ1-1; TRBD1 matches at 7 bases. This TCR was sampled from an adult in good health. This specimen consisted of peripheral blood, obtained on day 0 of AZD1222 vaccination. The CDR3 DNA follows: TGTGCCAGCAGCTCCTCGTACAGGGGAGGAACTGAAGCTTTCTTT. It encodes CASSSSYRGGTEAFF.